The 17 T cell receptor beta chains presented below share a single source sample, sequenced in a study of blood T cells in healthy people across ages (dated by TCRdb to between 2014 and 2017). The method behind the library was 5' RACE. Sequencing instrument: Illumina HiSeq 2500. The second PCR ran for roughly 7 to 11 cycles and used a J-beta primer mix along with a sample-barcoded 5' primer. TCRdb handled the public reads itself, with Q25 trimming in fastp and clone calling in MiXCR, and kept productive beta chains. When rows share a CDR3 protein, they turn into one entry using the most common DNA and genes. Across this sample there are 1.4 million to 1.5 million distinct CDR3 sequences, with 35% to 45% seen only once. The leading ten clones occupy 7.9% of the sample. The sample consisted of blood. The receptor set was obtained from a woman aged 18-29 years in good health.

In DNA form, the CDR3 reads TGCAGTGCTATCCCATCCGGAGGTAGCGGGAGGGCCATGTCCTACGAGCAGTACTTC. This encodes CSAIPSGGSGRAMSYEQYF. The V call is TRBV20-1, the J call TRBJ2-7, with 11 nucleotides matching TRBD2. The V segment lost 4 bases and the J segment 1 base; nucleotides outside the gene matches: 18. CDR3 length: 19 amino acids. Germline V gene lookup returns CDR1 DFQATT and CDR2 SNEGSKA (reference sequence).

This clonotype occurred once. This chain links TRBV6-5 with TRBJ1-2, with TRBD1 as a possible D gene (5 bases). Looked up from germline, CDR1 is MNHEY and CDR2 is SVGAGI. Trimming removed 1 base at V and 12 bases at J, with 9 bases between. The CDR3 runs to 11 residues. This CDR3 reads CASSYWGGHTF. The CDR3 bases are TGTGCCAGCAGTTACTGGGGCGGCCACACCTTC.

The chain recombines TRBV21-1 with TRBJ2-7; the D call in the table, TRBD1, was not verified against the DNA. TRBV21-1 is recorded as a pseudogene. CDR3 size: 15 residues. CDR3 DNA: TGTGCCAGCAGCAAAGGACCGGGACATCTCTACGAGCAGTACTTC. Amino acids: CASSKGPGHLYEQYF.

The chain is built from TRBV5-1 and TRBJ2-3, with TRBD2 identical over 11 bases. V shed 7 bases and J 0 bases; nucleotides not matched to a gene: 19. Germline assignment: CDR1 SGHRS and CDR2 YFSETQ. CDR3 length: 20 amino acids. The CDR3 region has the DNA TGCGCCAGCGGGCCCGGACCTAGCGGGAGGTCCTATATAAGCACAGATACGCAGTATTTT. Amino acid sequence: CASGPGPSGRSYISTDTQYF.

The chain uses TRBV12-3 or TRBV12-4 and TRBJ2-6; the D is unclear. V gave up 8 bases and J gave up 0 bases, with 5 bases separating them. The CDR3 is made up of 13 amino acids. The DNA of the CDR3 is TGTGCCAGCTTAAGCTCTGGGGCCAACGTCCTGACTTTC. Its protein product is CASLSSGANVLTF.

This rearrangement joins TRBV10-2 to TRBJ2-3; D possibly uses TRBD1 or TRBD2 (5 bases each). V shed 4 bases and J shed 1 base, with 24 bases lying between them. This CDR3 has 19 amino acids. Germline assignment: CDR1 WSHSY and CDR2 SAAADI. The CDR3 DNA is TGCGCCAGCAGTGCCGGCGGGTTAATTTCAGGGCCTGGCACAGATACGCAGTATTTT. It yields the protein CASSAGGLISGPGTDTQYF.

Only a few counts were recorded for this clonotype. CDR3 in DNA: TGTGCCAGCAGCCTCCCCCCGACAGGGGTAGGTGAGCAGTTCTTC. Translating it yields CASSLPPTGVGEQFF. The chain couples TRBV13 to TRBJ2-1, with 8 bases lining up with TRBD1. CDR1 PRHDT and CDR2 FYEKMQ come from the germline V gene (reference sequence). V shed 5 bases, J shed 9 bases, and the junction held 12 bases outside the gene matches. The CDR3 spans 15 residues.

This rearrangement joins TRBV20-1 to TRBJ1-4; D may be TRBD1 (5 bases). Germline loops: CDR1 DFQATT, CDR2 SNEGSKA (reference sequence). There are 17 residues in the CDR3. The ends were cut back, 2 bases at V and 8 bases at J, with 24 bases in the middle. Here the CDR3 reads CSARKTGTGLYGEKLFF. CDR3 sequence (DNA): TGCAGTGCTAGAAAAACTGGGACGGGACTTTACGGGGAAAAACTGTTTTTT.

The chain has TRBV2 and TRBJ2-7, with D perhaps assigned TRBD1 or TRBD2 (5 bases each). With 0 bases removed from V and 1 base from J, the gap between germline ends came to 10 bases. This CDR3 comprises 15 residues. Germline V lookup: CDR1 SNHLY, CDR2 FYNNEI. CDR3 sequence: CASSEAGTESYEQYF. CDR3 nucleotide sequence: TGTGCCAGCAGTGAAGCCGGGACGGAATCCTACGAGCAGTACTTC. Filled out from reference TRBV2 and TRBJ2-7, the complete variable domain reads EPEVTQTPSHQVTQMGQEVILRCVPISNHLYFYWYRQILGQKVEFLVSFYNNEISEKSEIFDDQFSVERPDGSNFTLKIRSTKLEDSAMYFCASSEAGTESYEQYFGPGTRLTVT.

The chain employs TRBV15 and TRBJ2-1; D may match TRBD1 or TRBD2 (5 bases each). The CDR3 is 14 amino acids. The V end was cut by 3 bases, the J end by 3 bases, with 9 bases between. CDR1 is LNHNV and CDR2 is YYDKDF in the germline V gene (reference sequence). CDR3 protein: CATSRGTIYNEQFF. CDR3 nucleotides: TGTGCCACCAGCAGGGGGACCATCTACAATGAGCAGTTCTTC.

The CDR3, as DNA: TGTGCCAGCAGTTTAGTGTGGGGGATCTATAATTCACCCCTCCACTTT. Translated: CASSLVWGIYNSPLHF. The chain is built from TRBV27 and TRBJ1-6; D may be TRBD1 (5 bases). Trimming took off 2 bases at V and 3 bases at J, with 11 bases between the two ends. This CDR3 is 16 amino acids long. The germline V gene has CDR1 MNHEY and CDR2 SMNVEV (reference sequence).

V usage is TRBV7-9 and J usage is TRBJ1-1; 7 bases are shared with TRBD1. CDR1 is SEHNR, CDR2 FQNEAQ, per germline (reference sequence). This CDR3 is 17 amino acids long. Losses at the gene ends were 1 base for V and 0 bases for J; bases not matched to a gene: 8. DNA for the CDR3: TGTGCCAGCAGCTTAGTTGGCCAGACAGGGCTGAACACTGAAGCTTTCTTT. Translation: CASSLVGQTGLNTEAFF.

This rearrangement joins TRBV7-9 to TRBJ2-5, with D possibly matching TRBD2 (6 bases). There are 16 residues in the CDR3. CDR1 and CDR2 (germline): SEHNR, FQNEAQ (reference sequence). V was clipped by 1 base and J by 2 bases, with 14 bases between them. CDR3 sequence reads: CASSLVGGGFQETQYF. Here the CDR3 DNA reads TGTGCCAGCAGCTTAGTCGGGGGAGGCTTTCAAGAGACCCAGTACTTC.

This chain uses TRBV6-1 with TRBJ1-4; D may be TRBD1 (5 bases). The CDR3 extends over 15 amino acids. Between the trimmed V and J ends, which lost 2 bases and 7 bases, there was a span of 14 bases. The germline CDR1 and CDR2 sequences are MNHNS and SASEGT. The CDR3 DNA follows: TGTGCCAGCAGTGAACTGAGGGGCCTGGGTGAAAAACTGTTTTTT. This translates into CASSELRGLGEKLFF.

This clonotype was detected only once. The junction differs from germline at one of its ends, possibly a read error. This chain links TRBV4-1 with TRBJ2-7, with D perhaps TRBD2 (5 bases). The CDR3 is 16 residues long. From germline, CDR1 is MGHRA and CDR2 YSYEKL. The DNA for the CDR3 is TGCGCCAGCAGCCAGAAGGAGGTACCCTACTCCTGCGAGCAGTACTTC. Residues: CASSQKEVPYSCEQYF.

This clonotype came up a few times. The chain links TRBV7-2 to TRBJ2-3; 12 bases are a match to TRBD2. The CDR3 runs to 15 residues. The V gene's germline CDR1 is SGHTA and CDR2 FQGNSA. Unmatched junction bases numbered 4, after V lost 2 bases and J lost 7 bases. CDR3: CASSLLAGGPYTQYF. CDR3 nucleotides: TGTGCCAGCAGCTTACTAGCGGGAGGGCCCTATACGCAGTATTTT.

This chain connects TRBV7-9 to TRBJ2-1, with unresolved D. CDR3 length: 15 residues. The germline gives CDR1 SEHNR, CDR2 FQNEAQ (reference sequence). Trimming pared 2 bases from V and 2 bases from J, leaving 10 bases between. CDR3 sequence: CASSLSDLAYNEQFF. In DNA form, the CDR3 reads TGTGCCAGCAGCTTATCGGACCTGGCCTACAATGAGCAGTTCTTC.